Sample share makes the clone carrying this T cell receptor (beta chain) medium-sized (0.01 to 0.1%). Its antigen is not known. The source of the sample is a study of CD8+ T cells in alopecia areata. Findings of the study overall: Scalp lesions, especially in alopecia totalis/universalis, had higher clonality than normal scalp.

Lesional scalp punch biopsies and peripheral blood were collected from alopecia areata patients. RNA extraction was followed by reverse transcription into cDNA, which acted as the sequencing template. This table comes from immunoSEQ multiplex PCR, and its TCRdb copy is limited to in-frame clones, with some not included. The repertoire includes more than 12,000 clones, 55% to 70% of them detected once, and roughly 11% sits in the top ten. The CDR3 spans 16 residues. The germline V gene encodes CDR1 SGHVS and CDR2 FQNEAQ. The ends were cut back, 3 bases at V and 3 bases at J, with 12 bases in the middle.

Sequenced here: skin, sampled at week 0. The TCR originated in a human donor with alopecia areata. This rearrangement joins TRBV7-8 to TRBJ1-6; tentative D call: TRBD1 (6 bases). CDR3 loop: CASSLGTQDYNSPLHF. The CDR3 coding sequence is TGTGCCAGCAGCTTGGGGACACAGGACTATAATTCACCCCTCCACTTT.